This T cell receptor beta chain was profiled in a study of cytomegalovirus exposure and HLA in healthy donors. Study information: Prior work identified some 120 million unique TCR beta sequences in 150 million to 200 million T cells. Notes on the study in general: Across all donors, roughly uniform sequencing depth was an assumption of the presence/absence analyses.

In the case of this clone: What it binds is not known.

Germline assignment: CDR1 LGHNT and CDR2 FRNRAP. V lost 7 bases and J 4 bases, leaving 15 bases between the germline ends. The CDR3 has 14 residues. The PCR contained 60 Vbeta and 13 Jbeta primers. This table comes from immunoSEQ multiplex PCR, and its TCRdb copy is limited to in-frame clones, with some not included. Among some 100,000 clones listed, around three quarters were seen once. The source is a man aged 40-49 years in good health and CMV-seropositive. The sequencing sample was made of PBMCs. The chain couples TRBV12-5 to TRBJ2-3; D gene ambiguous. The CDR3 DNA reads as TGTGCTAGTGCCCCACCCGAAAGCGCAGATACGCAGTATTTT. Its translation: CASAPPESADTQYF.